These 22 T cell receptor beta chains originate from one sample sequenced in a study of a mutant IDH1 vaccine in newly diagnosed glioma. Which antigens these TCRs recognize remains unknown. The sample's time point: week 23, last vaccination. Alongside topical imiquimod, each dose of vaccine comprised 300 ug of mutant IDH1 20-mer peptide. This table comes from immunoSEQ multiplex PCR, and its TCRdb copy is limited to in-frame clones, with some not included. The sample lists tens of thousands of clones, 80% seen once, with roughly 6% in the top ten. The material sequenced was PBMCs, taken from a glioma patient whose treatment included an IDH1 peptide vaccine. These receptors all stem from a man between 35 and 55 years old with glioma.

The rearrangement joins TRBV6-1 to TRBJ2-3; 8 bases line up with TRBD2. The CDR3 is 15 residues long. After removal of 8 bases from V and 0 bases from J, the junction contained 7 bases not matched to a gene. CDR1 is MNHNS, CDR2 SASEGT, per germline. DNA of the CDR3: TGTGCCAGCTGCGGGGGGAAGGGGAGCACAGATACGCAGTATTTT. It specifies CASCGGKGSTDTQYF.

The rearrangement joins TRBV10-3 to TRBJ2-7, with 8 bases fitting TRBD2. CDR3 length equals 14 residues. Germline values: CDR1 ENHRY, CDR2 SYGVKD. The ends lost 4 bases at V and 6 bases at J; junction bases unmatched: 8. DNA for the CDR3: TGTGCCATCAGTGGTCAAGCGGGGGCTGGCGAGCAGTACTTC. It yields the protein CAISGQAGAGEQYF.

The chain carries TRBV4-1 and TRBJ2-3, with D possibly being TRBD1 (5 bases). This CDR3 is built from 17 residues. V was cut by 3 bases and J by 0 bases, with 16 bases left in between. From germline, CDR1 is MGHRA and CDR2 YSYEKL. The CDR3, as DNA: TGCGCCAGCAGCCAGAGATTGACAGTTGATAGCACAGATACGCAGTATTTT. It specifies CASSQRLTVDSTDTQYF.

The rearrangement uses TRBV30 and TRBJ2-2; D unclear. V was clipped by 2 bases and J by 4 bases, with 8 bases between them. The V gene's germline CDR1 is GTSNPN and CDR2 SVGIG (reference sequence). The CDR3 covers 13 residues. CDR3 in amino acids: CAWSSEVTGELFF. The CDR3 nucleotides are TGTGCCTGGAGTAGCGAGGTCACCGGGGAGCTGTTTTTT.

The chain uses TRBV6-5 and TRBJ2-1; D might be TRBD2 (5 bases). The CDR3 covers 15 residues. Trimming left V 6 bases short and J 2 bases short, with 14 bases between. Per germline, CDR1 MNHEY and CDR2 SVGAGI. Written as DNA, the CDR3 is TGTGCCAGCAGCCACAGCGGAGCTCCCTACAATGAGCAGTTCTTC. This translates into CASSHSGAPYNEQFF.

V is TRBV10-3 and J is TRBJ1-4; the D gene is possibly TRBD1 (5 bases). The CDR3 length is 13 residues. Germline loops: CDR1 ENHRY, CDR2 SYGVKD. V was clipped by 10 bases and J by 4 bases, with 13 bases between them. The chain's CDR3 is CATGTPGNEKLFF. The DNA of the CDR3 is TGTGCCACCGGGACGCCGGGTAATGAAAAACTGTTTTTT.

V usage is TRBV7-8 and J usage is TRBJ1-2; D not resolved. CDR1 is SGHVS and CDR2 is FQNEAQ in the germline V gene. V lost 1 base, J lost 4 bases, and 7 bases lay in between. The CDR3 is made up of 13 amino acids. This chain's CDR3 is CASSLEASYGYTF. For the CDR3, the DNA is TGTGCCAGCAGCTTAGAAGCCAGCTATGGCTACACCTTC.

This chain joins TRBV2 and TRBJ2-1, with 8 bases matching TRBD2. V was pared by 4 bases and J by 2 bases, with 4 bases of the junction left unmatched. From germline, CDR1 is SNHLY and CDR2 FYNNEI. The CDR3 consists of 15 residues. The CDR3 region is CASSGGRGAYNEQFF. DNA for the CDR3: TGTGCCAGCAGTGGTGGGCGGGGGGCCTACAATGAGCAGTTCTTC. Based on the CDR3 plus reference TRBV2 and TRBJ2-1, the full variable domain is EPEVTQTPSHQVTQMGQEVILRCVPISNHLYFYWYRQILGQKVEFLVSFYNNEISEKSEIFDDQFSVERPDGSNFTLKIRSTKLEDSAMYFCASSGGRGAYNEQFFGPGTRLTVL.

This clone has just a few counts. The chain combines TRBV6-4 with TRBJ1-1; D is perhaps TRBD1 (5 bases). V was pared by 5 bases and J by 1 base, with 8 bases between. This CDR3 is 13 amino acids long. The germline V gene has CDR1 MRHNA and CDR2 SNTAGT. The CDR3 region has the DNA TGTGCCAGCAGTCTGACAGAGAACACTGAAGCTTTCTTT. It translates to CASSLTENTEAFF.

This clone appeared a few times. The chain couples TRBV12-5 to TRBJ1-1; D not resolved. The CDR3 runs 14 residues. Germline assignment: CDR1 LGHNT and CDR2 FRNRAP. Deletions cut 6 bases from V and 0 bases from J, with 11 bases between. CDR3 bases: TGTGCTAGTGGCCGGGATTGGATGAACACTGAAGCTTTCTTT. Amino acids: CASGRDWMNTEAFF.

J is TRBJ1-1 and V is TRBV7-3, with D possibly TRBD1 on 5 matching bases. In germline, CDR1 is SGHTA, CDR2 FQGTGA. V was trimmed by 0 bases and J by 3 bases, leaving 8 bases between them. The CDR3 spans 14 residues. Here the CDR3 DNA reads TGTGCCAGCAGCTTAACGGGGACGGACACTGAAGCTTTCTTT. It codes for CASSLTGTDTEAFF.

CDR3 sequence (DNA): TGCAGTGCCCAGCTAGGTGAAAAACTGTTTTTT. Its translation is CSAQLGEKLFF. The V gene is TRBV20-1, the J gene TRBJ1-4; D gene uncertain. This CDR3 comprises 11 residues. The germline V gene encodes CDR1 DFQATT and CDR2 SNEGSKA (reference sequence). Deletions cut 6 bases from V and 7 bases from J, with 9 bases between.

This rearrangement joins TRBV5-1 to TRBJ1-6, with D possibly matching TRBD1 (6 bases). The germline V gene has CDR1 SGHRS and CDR2 YFSETQ. The CDR3 runs 16 residues. Trimming removed 4 bases from V and 9 bases from J, with 20 bases in between. CDR3 amino acids: CASSPRGQGMGSPLHF. The CDR3 nucleotides read TGCGCCAGCAGCCCCCGAGGGCAGGGGATGGGTTCACCCCTCCACTTT.

CDR3 protein: CASSPRALAYNEQFF. CDR3 in DNA: TGTGCCAGCAGCCCTCGGGCACTTGCTTACAATGAGCAGTTCTTC. The chain links TRBV7-2 to TRBJ2-1; no definite D call. CDR1 SGHTA and CDR2 FQGNSA come from the germline V gene. Trimming left V 5 bases short and J 4 bases short, with 15 bases between. The CDR3 consists of 15 residues. The entire variable domain, with the rest obtained from reference TRBV7-2 and TRBJ2-1, is as follows: GAGVSQSPSNKVTEKGKDVELRCDPISGHTALYWYRQSLGQGLEFLIYFQGNSAPDKSGLPSDRFSAERTGGSVSTLTIQRTQQEDSAVYLCASSPRALAYNEQFFGPGTRLTVL.

This sequence joins TRBV27 and TRBJ1-2, with 9 bases matching TRBD1. The germline V gene has CDR1 MNHEY and CDR2 SMNVEV (reference sequence). The CDR3 covers 15 residues. The ends lost 2 bases at V and 7 bases at J; junction bases unmatched: 8. CDR3 in DNA: TGTGCCAGCAGTTTACCGGGACAGGGACCCGGTGGCTACACCTTC. It specifies CASSLPGQGPGGYTF.

This chain uses TRBV5-1 with TRBJ1-5; D might be TRBD1 (5 bases). Germline lookup yields CDR1 SGHRS and CDR2 YFSETQ. V gave up 7 bases and J gave up 5 bases, with 13 bases separating them. This CDR3 comprises 13 residues. CDR3 bases: TGCGCCAGCCGCCGGGACGGCGATCAGCCCCAGCATTTT. Its protein product is CASRRDGDQPQHF.

The chain is built from TRBV7-8 and TRBJ2-5, with D maybe TRBD1 (5 bases). CDR3 length equals 15 residues. Germline V gene lookup returns CDR1 SGHVS and CDR2 FQNEAQ. The ends were cut back, 3 bases at V and 1 base at J, with 12 bases in the middle. The CDR3 bases are TGTGCCAGCAGCTTCATCTGGACACCCCAAGAGACCCAGTACTTC. It encodes CASSFIWTPQETQYF.

The rearrangement uses TRBV4-2 and TRBJ2-2; the D is unclear. Trimming stripped 4 bases from V and 8 bases from J, with 8 bases between. This CDR3 has 12 amino acids. Germline V gene data show CDR1 as LGHNA and CDR2 as YNFKEQ. CDR3 protein: CASSRGRGELFF. CDR3 coding DNA: TGTGCCAGCAGCCGGGGTCGTGGGGAGCTGTTTTTT.

This chain joins TRBV4-1 and TRBJ2-7; D is undetermined. Germline V gives CDR1 MGHRA, CDR2 YSYEKL. The CDR3 totals 11 residues. V was shortened by 1 base and J by 7 bases, with 5 bases between the two germline ends. The CDR3 nucleotides are TGCGCCAGCAGCCAAGGTTCGGAGCAGTACTTC. This sequence encodes CASSQGSEQYF.

The genes are TRBV4-1 and TRBJ2-7, with 8 bases lining up with TRBD2. Germline trimming cut 0 bases from V and 12 bases from J; bases unmatched to any gene: 10. Germline CDR1 is MGHRA and CDR2 is YSYEKL. This CDR3 contains 14 residues. The CDR3 here is CASSQDPAGANRYF. CDR3 sequence (DNA): TGCGCCAGCAGCCAAGACCCAGCGGGGGCGAATCGGTACTTC.

The chain links TRBV5-1 to TRBJ1-2; 10 bases are a match to TRBD1. Germline V gene sequence: CDR1 SGHRS, CDR2 YFSETQ. V was pared by 2 bases and J by 6 bases, with 7 bases of the junction left unmatched. The CDR3 extends over 15 amino acids. As DNA, the CDR3 is TGCGCCAGCAGCTTCCGGGACAGGGGAGGGAATGGCTACACCTTC. It translates to CASSFRDRGGNGYTF.

The chain combines TRBV5-8 with TRBJ2-7, with D uncertain. CDR1 and CDR2 (germline): SGHTS, YDEGEE. V dropped 2 bases and J dropped 4 bases, with 10 bases sitting between them. The CDR3 has 13 residues. The CDR3, as DNA: TGTGCCAGCAGCTTAGCGCCAGGTTACGAGCAGTACTTC. Translating gives CASSLAPGYEQYF.